Presented here are 21 T cell receptor beta chains from one specimen sequenced in a study of blood T cell repertoires in COVID-19. Assay used: immunoSEQ multiplex PCR; TCRdb lists only in-frame clones, some missing. This sample has roughly 97,000 clones; approximately 80% occur once, and the top ten carry over 6.5%. Sequenced: peripheral blood. The receptors stem from a man between 70 and 80 years old with acute or convalescent COVID-19.

The chain is built from TRBV11-1 and TRBJ2-3, with 8 bases matching TRBD2. CDR1 and CDR2 from the germline V gene are SGHAT and FQDESV (reference sequence). Unmatched junction bases numbered 7, after V lost 3 bases and J lost 2 bases. This CDR3 spans 16 amino acids. CDR3 residues: CASSLEAGDTTDTQYF. DNA for the CDR3: TGTGCCAGCAGCTTGGAAGCGGGAGACACCACAGATACGCAGTATTTT.

This chain joins TRBV6-6 and TRBJ1-2; no clear D. The V end was cut by 6 bases, the J end by 2 bases, with 16 bases between. Looked up from germline, CDR1 is MNHNY and CDR2 is SVGAGI (reference sequence). The CDR3 extends over 15 amino acids. As DNA, the CDR3 is TGTGCCAGCAGAAATAGACACACTTCGAACTATGGCTACACCTTC. This codes for CASRNRHTSNYGYTF.

The V gene is TRBV6-5, the J gene TRBJ2-3, with 9 bases aligning to TRBD1. The germline gives CDR1 MNHEY, CDR2 SVGAGI. The V segment lost 4 bases and the J segment 2 bases; nucleotides outside the gene matches: 4. This CDR3 spans 15 amino acids. The CDR3, as DNA: TGTGCCAGCAGTTTTACAGGGGGCAACACAGATACGCAGTATTTT. Translation: CASSFTGGNTDTQYF.

This CDR3 is CASCGQGNTDTQYF. CDR3 nucleotides: TGTGCCAGCTGTGGTCAGGGGAACACAGATACGCAGTATTTT. The J gene is TRBJ2-3, the V gene TRBV18; tentative D call: TRBD1 (6 bases). The CDR3 covers 14 residues. V lost 7 bases and J lost 2, with 13 bases in between. Germline V gene data show CDR1 as KGHSH and CDR2 as LQKENI.

The chain is built from TRBV18 and TRBJ1-3; D is uncertain. The CDR3 loop spans 11 amino acids. Trimming cost V 6 bases and J 4 bases, with 4 bases left between them. Germline assignment: CDR1 KGHSH and CDR2 LQKENI. CDR3 in amino acids: CASSFGNTIYF. The CDR3 DNA is TGTGCCAGCTCCTTCGGAAACACCATATATTTT.

The rearrangement joins TRBV4-1 to TRBJ2-5, with D unresolved. Between the trimmed V and J ends, which lost 2 bases and 5 bases, there was a span of 9 bases. The CDR3 loop spans 13 amino acids. Germline CDR1 and CDR2: MGHRA and YSYEKL. The CDR3 sequence: CASSQSLVETQYF. DNA of the CDR3: TGCGCCAGCAGCCAATCCTTAGTGGAGACCCAGTACTTC.

The CDR3 DNA reads as TGTGCCAGCTCAGAAGGGACAGACTATGGCTACACCTTC. It codes for CASSEGTDYGYTF. The rearrangement joins TRBV18 to TRBJ1-2, with 7 positions matching TRBD1. CDR3 length: 13 residues. The germline CDR1 and CDR2 sequences are KGHSH and LQKENI. The J segment lost 3 bases and the V segment lost 5 bases, leaving 3 bases of the junction unmatched.

The V call is TRBV6-5, the J call TRBJ1-2; a weak D match, TRBD1 (5 bases). There are 14 residues in the CDR3. The V end was cut by 6 bases, the J end by 8 bases, with 19 bases between. From germline, CDR1 is MNHEY and CDR2 SVGAGI. The chain's CDR3 is CASRRQGSRLGYTF. The CDR3 DNA sequence: TGTGCCAGCAGGCGCCAGGGATCCCGGCTAGGCTACACCTTC.

J is TRBJ1-1 and V is TRBV19; weak D call: TRBD1 (6 bases). The germline V gene has CDR1 LNHDA and CDR2 SQIVND (reference sequence). The CDR3 spans 14 residues. The V end was cut by 6 bases, the J end by 4 bases, with 15 bases between. CDR3 sequence (DNA): TGTGCCAGTAGATTCAGGGGAGAGTTCACTGAAGCTTTCTTT. Translation: CASRFRGEFTEAFF.

The chain combines TRBV5-1 with TRBJ1-3; D is unresolved. Trimming cost V 0 bases and J 0 bases, with 4 bases left between them. CDR3 length: 14 residues. CDR1 is SGHRS and CDR2 is YFSETQ in the germline V gene. DNA for the CDR3: TGCGCCAGCAGCTTGGATAACTCTGGAAACACCATATATTTT. Amino acid sequence: CASSLDNSGNTIYF.

The genes are TRBV3-1 (or the pseudogene TRBV3-2) and TRBJ1-5; D is unresolved. CDR3 length: 15 residues. Trimming stripped 0 bases from V and 0 bases from J, with 6 bases between. Looked up from germline, CDR1 is LGHDT and CDR2 is YNNKEL (reference sequence). The CDR3 is CASSQEHNSNQPQHF. The CDR3, as DNA: TGTGCCAGCAGCCAAGAACACAATAGCAATCAGCCCCAGCATTTT.

The V and J genes are TRBV6-6 and TRBJ1-1; no definite D call. V gave up 7 bases and J gave up 4 bases, with 22 bases separating them. The CDR3 runs to 16 residues. Per the germline V gene, CDR1 is MNHNY and CDR2 is SVGAGI (reference sequence). The CDR3, as DNA: TGTGCCAGCAAGGGAGGACTCGACAAAGTGAGCACTGAAGCTTTCTTT. It codes for CASKGGLDKVSTEAFF.

This chain links TRBV12-5 with TRBJ2-5, with 11 bases aligning to TRBD1. J was trimmed by 10 bases and V by 5 bases; bases with no gene match: 9. The germline V gene has CDR1 LGHNT and CDR2 FRNRAP. This CDR3 comprises 14 residues. The CDR3 DNA reads TGTGCTAGTGGTCCCCAGGGGACAGGGGGGGTCCAGTACTTC. It yields the protein CASGPQGTGGVQYF.

The chain has TRBV5-1 and TRBJ1-1; a possible D gene is TRBD1 (6 bases). The V end was cut by 4 bases, the J end by 0 bases, with 10 bases between. CDR3 length: 14 amino acids. Germline values: CDR1 SGHRS, CDR2 YFSETQ. For the CDR3, the DNA is TGCGCCAGCAGCGGGGGCTGGATGAACACTGAAGCTTTCTTT. This gives the protein CASSGGWMNTEAFF.

V and J are TRBV6-1 and TRBJ2-3; maybe TRBD2 (6 bases). CDR3 length equals 16 residues. The V and J ends lost 0 bases and 0 bases respectively, with 10 bases between them. Germline V CDR1 and CDR2: MNHNS, SASEGT. The CDR3 here is CASSEAKRVSTDTQYF. The CDR3 DNA sequence: TGTGCCAGCAGTGAAGCGAAGCGGGTGAGCACAGATACGCAGTATTTT.

This clone was counted once. The chain uses TRBV6-6 and TRBJ1-1, with 7 bases lining up with TRBD1. V gave up 7 bases and J gave up 0 bases; unmatched junction bases: 5. This CDR3 contains 14 residues. Per germline, CDR1 MNHNY and CDR2 SVGAGI (reference sequence). Here the CDR3 reads CASTPDRLNTEAFF. The CDR3 coding sequence is TGTGCCAGCACCCCGGACAGGCTGAACACTGAAGCTTTCTTT.

The chain has TRBV11-2 and TRBJ2-7, with D possibly being TRBD1 (6 bases). Germline lookup yields CDR1 SGHAT and CDR2 FQNNGV. This CDR3 has 13 residues. V was shortened by 4 bases and J by 5 bases, with 12 bases between the two germline ends. The CDR3, as DNA: TGTGCCAGCAGCTCGGTACAGGGCCACGAGCAGTACTTC. This encodes CASSSVQGHEQYF.

The V and J genes are TRBV2 and TRBJ2-7; the D gene is possibly TRBD2 (6 bases). V lost 7 bases and J lost 5, with 18 bases in between. The CDR3 spans 14 residues. Germline V gene data show CDR1 as SNHLY and CDR2 as FYNNEI. CDR3 sequence (DNA): TGTGCCAGCATGGCGCCCGGGAGCAGCAACGAGCAGTACTTC. It codes for CASMAPGSSNEQYF.

The chain links TRBV18 to TRBJ2-4, with D perhaps matching TRBD2 (7 bases). The germline V gene has CDR1 KGHSH and CDR2 LQKENI. The CDR3 sequence is 18 residues long. The germline V and J ends were trimmed by 3 bases and 2 bases, with 20 bases remaining between them. The CDR3 sequence is CASSPRVGGGLTKNIQYF. CDR3 DNA sequence: TGTGCCAGCTCACCCCGGGTTGGGGGGGGGCTTACCAAAAACATTCAGTACTTC.

V is TRBV7-3 and J is TRBJ2-3, with 12 nucleotides matching TRBD2. The length of the CDR3 is 17 residues. From germline, CDR1 is SGHTA and CDR2 FQGTGA. V lost 4 bases and J lost 0; bases outside the gene matches: 5. The chain's CDR3 is CASSSGLAGLSTDTQYF. DNA of the CDR3: TGTGCCAGCAGCTCGGGACTAGCGGGCCTTAGCACAGATACGCAGTATTTT.

This clone was observed a single time. The chain recombines TRBV10-3 with TRBJ2-7; 7 bases are a match to TRBD2. Germline-derived CDR1 and CDR2 are ENHRY and SYGVKD. V was pared by 3 bases and J by 4 bases, with 21 bases of the junction left unmatched. CDR3 length: 19 amino acids. Written as DNA, the CDR3 is TGTGCCATCAGTGATTACGACGGCATCGGGTCTAGCGGAAAGTACGAGCAGTACTTC. It specifies CAISDYDGIGSSGKYEQYF.